The next 3 T cell receptor beta chains were all read from a single sample in a study of T cells after yellow fever vaccination. A single record per CDR3 protein comes from TCRdb applying MiXCR to the 5' RACE reads. This sample carries nearly 550,000 distinct CDR3 sequences, roughly 19% of them seen once, and the ten largest clones take 13% to 15%. Specimen: PBMCs, collected 15 days after the yellow fever booster vaccination. These receptors came from a man between 25 and 39 years old who received the YFV17D yellow fever vaccine.

This clonotype has a handful of counts. The chain carries TRBV7-2 and TRBJ2-6; TRBD2 aligns across 14 bases. Germline lookup yields CDR1 SGHTA and CDR2 FQGNSA. Trimming cost V 0 bases and J 0 bases; bases outside gene matches: 10. The CDR3 has 22 residues. CDR3 in DNA: TGTGCCAGCAGCTTAGCGAGGGGACTAGCGGGAGTGCTAAGCTCTGGGGCCAACGTCCTGACTTTC. Encoded protein: CASSLARGLAGVLSSGANVLTF.

The V gene is TRBV15, the J gene TRBJ2-1; the D gene is possibly TRBD2 (6 bases). The CDR3 runs 15 residues. V lost 1 base and J 6 bases, leaving 13 bases between the germline ends. Germline values: CDR1 LNHNV, CDR2 YYDKDF (reference sequence). CDR3: CATSRAFFGGNEQFF. Here the CDR3 DNA reads TGTGCCACCAGCAGAGCATTCTTCGGGGGCAATGAGCAGTTCTTC.

This chain uses TRBV6-2 or TRBV6-3 with TRBJ2-4; a weak D match, TRBD1 (6 bases). CDR1 MNHEY and CDR2 SVGEGT come from the germline V gene. The CDR3 length is 13 residues. V lost 1 base to trimming and J lost 8 bases, with 9 bases between them. The CDR3 spells CASSYWTVDIQYF. For the CDR3, the DNA is TGTGCCAGCAGTTACTGGACAGTCGACATTCAGTACTTC.